This passage covers 25 T cell receptor beta chains from one sample sequenced in a study of OX40 agonist ivuxolimab in advanced cancers. Assay used: immunoSEQ multiplex PCR; TCRdb lists only in-frame clones, some missing. Of 40,000 to 50,000 clones listed, 85% to 90% are singletons. The sample in question was CD4+ or CD8+ T cells sorted from blood, obtained in a trial of the OX40 agonist ivuxolimab. The source of these receptors is an adult with an advanced solid tumor such as melanoma, head and neck, liver or kidney cancer.

V is TRBV5-1 and J is TRBJ2-5, with a weak D call TRBD1 (6 bases). The end of the DNA fits TRBJ2-7 better, so the J call may be wrong. Germline CDR1 is SGHRS and CDR2 is YFSETQ. The CDR3 extends over 14 amino acids. This CDR3 is CASSLAQGTDEQYF. CDR3 sequence (DNA): TGCGCCAGCAGCTTGGCCCAGGGGACCGACGAGCAGTACTTC.

This clone appeared once. The gene calls are TRBV15 and TRBJ1-1; 12 bases map to TRBD1. The CDR3 totals 17 residues. Germline V CDR1 and CDR2: LNHNV, YYDKDF (reference sequence). The trim removed 0 bases at V and 1 base at J, leaving 3 bases unmatched. The CDR3 spells CATSREWDRGPNTEAFF. CDR3 bases: TGTGCCACCAGCAGAGAATGGGACAGGGGGCCGAACACTGAAGCTTTCTTT.

The CDR3 DNA reads TGTGCCAGCAGCTTATCGGGGACCGGGGAGCTGTTTTTT. It encodes CASSLSGTGELFF. The V gene is TRBV7-2, the J gene TRBJ2-2; TRBD2 is a possible D gene (5 bases). Germline-derived CDR1 and CDR2 are SGHTA and FQGNSA. V was trimmed by 2 bases and J by 5 bases, leaving 6 bases between them. The CDR3 spans 13 residues.

The CDR3 region is CASSPPLAGAREQFF. In nucleotides, the CDR3 is TGTGCCAGCTCACCACCTCTAGCGGGAGCTCGTGAGCAGTTCTTC. The gene calls are TRBV18 and TRBJ2-1; 10 positions agree with TRBD2. The CDR3 runs 15 residues. V trimming: 0 bases; J trimming: 9 bases; junction bases outside the gene matches: 5. Per germline, CDR1 KGHSH and CDR2 LQKENI.

The chain joins TRBV18 to TRBJ2-3; TRBD1 matches at 8 bases. The CDR3 contains 14 residues. The germline V gene has CDR1 KGHSH and CDR2 LQKENI. Unmatched junction bases numbered 0, after V lost 3 bases and J lost 1 base. CDR3 loop: CASSPGQGTDTQYF. DNA of the CDR3: TGTGCCAGCTCACCGGGACAGGGCACAGATACGCAGTATTTT.

The chain links TRBV10-2 to TRBJ1-1; 7 bases match TRBD1. Germline V gene lookup returns CDR1 WSHSY and CDR2 SAAADI. Trimming removed 6 bases from V and 1 base from J; junction bases left unmatched: 2. The CDR3 loop spans 13 amino acids. In DNA, the CDR3 is TGCGCCAGCAGGAGGGGGCGGAACACTGAAGCTTTCTTT. Amino acids: CASRRGRNTEAFF.

The genes are TRBV27 and TRBJ2-2, with D maybe TRBD2 (5 bases). The CDR3 has 17 amino acids. Germline V CDR1 and CDR2: MNHEY, SMNVEV (reference sequence). The germline V and J ends were trimmed by 5 bases and 4 bases, with 20 bases remaining between them. The CDR3 coding sequence is TGTGCCAGCAGTCCCTCTCCTATAGCTCGGGGCACCGGGGAGCTGTTTTTT. Amino acids: CASSPSPIARGTGELFF.

The sample holds one count of this clone. This rearrangement joins TRBV28 to TRBJ2-7; no firm D call. Looked up from germline, CDR1 is MDHEN and CDR2 is SYDVKM. This CDR3 spans 13 amino acids. V shed 4 bases and J shed 2 bases, with 9 bases lying between them. The CDR3 spells CASSYQGPYEQYF. The CDR3 DNA sequence: TGTGCCAGCAGTTATCAAGGACCCTACGAGCAGTACTTC.

The V gene is TRBV11-2, the J gene TRBJ2-6; D gene uncertain. The CDR3 extends over 14 amino acids. Trimming removed 3 bases from V and 0 bases from J, with 3 bases in between. Germline-derived CDR1 and CDR2 are SGHAT and FQNNGV. This chain's CDR3 is CASSFRSGANVLTF. The CDR3 nucleotides are TGTGCCAGCAGCTTCCGCTCTGGGGCCAACGTCCTGACTTTC.

The V gene is TRBV5-4, the J gene TRBJ2-1; weak D call: TRBD1 (5 bases). CDR1 and CDR2 from the germline V gene are SGHNT and YYREEE (reference sequence). V lost 0 bases to trimming and J lost 2 bases, with 9 bases between them. The CDR3 is made up of 15 amino acids. The CDR3 is CASSLEQAPYNEQFF. The CDR3 DNA reads TGTGCCAGCAGCTTGGAACAGGCCCCCTACAATGAGCAGTTCTTC.

CDR3 in amino acids: CASSITSGTGEQFF. In nucleotides, the CDR3 is TGTGCCAGTAGTATAACTAGCGGGACGGGTGAGCAGTTCTTC. The chain links TRBV19 to TRBJ2-1; 10 nucleotides agree with TRBD2. Germline CDR1 reads LNHDA; CDR2 reads SQIVND (reference sequence). The CDR3 spans 14 residues. With V trimmed by 2 bases and J by 9 bases, 4 bases remained unmatched.

CDR3 protein: CASSPDSPNYGYTF. The CDR3 bases are TGTGCCAGCAGTCCGGACAGTCCTAACTATGGCTACACCTTC. The gene calls are TRBV6-6 and TRBJ1-2, with a possible D match to TRBD1 (6 bases). The V end was cut by 5 bases, the J end by 0 bases, with 10 bases between. Per the germline V gene, CDR1 is MNHNY and CDR2 is SVGAGI (reference sequence). The CDR3 is 14 amino acids.

In this sample, this clone turned up once. The chain uses TRBV5-1 and TRBJ2-1; 9 positions match TRBD1. Germline-derived CDR1 and CDR2 are SGHRS and YFSETQ. This CDR3 region has 16 residues. The junction had 15 bases not matched to a gene; V was cut back by 4 bases and J by 10 bases. The CDR3 sequence is CASSPLGGQGSREQFF. CDR3 coding DNA: TGCGCCAGCAGCCCTCTCGGGGGACAGGGTTCGCGAGAGCAGTTCTTC.

The chain has TRBV4-2 and TRBJ1-1; the D gene is possibly TRBD1 (6 bases). The V and J ends lost 4 bases and 4 bases respectively, with 19 bases between them. Germline lookup yields CDR1 LGHNA and CDR2 YNFKEQ. The CDR3 loop spans 16 amino acids. CDR3 in DNA: TGTGCCAGCAGCCCGGCCCCACAGGGAGTGGCCACTGAAGCTTTCTTT. Its translation is CASSPAPQGVATEAFF.

The chain joins TRBV6-5 to TRBJ2-7; 9 bases line up with TRBD2. Germline V gives CDR1 MNHEY, CDR2 SVGAGI. With V trimmed by 6 bases and J by 2 bases, 8 bases remained unmatched. This CDR3 is built from 15 residues. In DNA form, the CDR3 reads TGTGCCAGCAGCCCCTGGCGGGGGGGCGCCTACGAGCAGTACTTC. Translation: CASSPWRGGAYEQYF.

The gene calls are TRBV2 and TRBJ2-2, with TRBD2 matching over 8 bases. CDR3 length: 13 amino acids. CDR1 is SNHLY, CDR2 FYNNEI, per germline. V trimming: 6 bases; J trimming: 6 bases; junction bases outside the gene matches: 3. CDR3 bases: TGTGCCAGCAGCAAGCGGGAGTCCGGGGAGCTGTTTTTT. It encodes CASSKRESGELFF.

The V call is TRBV7-9, the J call TRBJ1-3; D is ambiguous. Per the germline V gene, CDR1 is SEHNR and CDR2 is FQNEAQ (reference sequence). The length of the CDR3 is 14 residues. V was shortened by 5 bases and J by 0 bases, with 8 bases between the two germline ends. The CDR3 here is CASSGRNSGNTIYF. Here the CDR3 DNA reads TGTGCCAGCAGCGGCAGGAACTCTGGAAACACCATATATTTT.

The V gene is TRBV10-1, the J gene TRBJ2-5, with a tentative D call TRBD2 (5 bases). In germline, CDR1 is WNHNN, CDR2 SYGVQD (reference sequence). The CDR3 consists of 13 residues. V lost 5 bases to trimming and J lost 2 bases, with 9 bases between them. The CDR3 nucleotides are TGCGCCAGCAGTCTGGACTTACAAGAGACCCAGTACTTC. As protein: CASSLDLQETQYF.

This sequence joins TRBV7-2 and TRBJ2-2; D perhaps matches TRBD1 (6 bases). The CDR3 has 15 residues. The ends were cut back, 5 bases at V and 7 bases at J, with 17 bases in the middle. Germline-derived CDR1 and CDR2 are SGHTA and FQGNSA. The CDR3 spells CASSPGVSPNGELFF. The CDR3 DNA follows: TGTGCCAGCAGCCCAGGGGTCTCGCCGAACGGGGAGCTGTTTTTT.

The V gene is TRBV7-6, the J gene TRBJ2-1; D is uncertain. V lost 1 base and J lost 5, with 6 bases in between. CDR3 size: 13 residues. CDR1 and CDR2 from the germline V gene are SGHVS and FNYEAQ. CDR3 DNA: TGTGCCAGCAGCTTAGAGTCCCACAATGAGCAGTTCTTC. Encoded protein: CASSLESHNEQFF.

V usage is TRBV5-1 and J usage is TRBJ1-1; TRBD1 matches at 9 bases. V lost 6 bases, J lost 4 bases, and 10 bases stayed unmatched. This CDR3 spans 15 amino acids. Germline-derived CDR1 and CDR2 are SGHRS and YFSETQ. The CDR3 loop is CASTRTGEVITEAFF. Written as DNA, the CDR3 is TGCGCCAGCACCAGGACAGGGGAGGTCATCACTGAAGCTTTCTTT.

The chain has TRBV11-2 and TRBJ1-1, with D uncertain. The CDR3 covers 16 residues. Trimming pared 0 bases from V and 1 base from J, leaving 12 bases between. The germline gives CDR1 SGHAT, CDR2 FQNNGV. CDR3 nucleotides: TGTGCCAGCAGCTTAGACCCAGGTTCTAGGAACACTGAAGCTTTCTTT. Protein: CASSLDPGSRNTEAFF. Supplemented by reference TRBV11-2 and TRBJ1-1, the full variable domain reads EAGVAQSPRYKIIEKRQSVAFWCNPISGHATLYWYQQILGQGPKLLIQFQNNGVVDDSQLPKDRFSAERLKGVDSTLKIQPAKLEDSAVYLCASSLDPGSRNTEAFFGQGTRLTVV.

The rearrangement joins TRBV19 to TRBJ2-7; TRBD1 agrees at 8 bases. V was clipped by 6 bases and J by 5 bases; unmatched bases: 9. Per germline, CDR1 LNHDA and CDR2 SQIVND (reference sequence). This CDR3 has 14 amino acids. The DNA for the CDR3 is TGTGCCAGTAGATCGGACAGGGCAGGCGACGAGCAGTACTTC. Translating it yields CASRSDRAGDEQYF.

The rearrangement links TRBV28 to TRBJ2-7; D call uncertain. Germline CDR1 and CDR2: MDHEN and SYDVKM. V was cut by 4 bases and J by 0 bases, with 4 bases left in between. This CDR3 is 12 amino acids long. The CDR3 loop is CASSYASYEQYF. The CDR3, as DNA: TGTGCCAGCAGTTACGCCTCCTACGAGCAGTACTTC.

The chain recombines TRBV5-8 with TRBJ1-2; D remains unclear. Germline CDR1 is SGHTS and CDR2 is YDEGEE. The germline V and J ends were trimmed by 6 bases and 2 bases, with 14 bases remaining between them. There are 14 residues in the CDR3. The CDR3 sequence is CASTNVRVNYGYTF. CDR3 DNA sequence: TGTGCCAGCACAAACGTTAGGGTGAACTATGGCTACACCTTC. Together with reference TRBV5-8 and TRBJ1-2, the CDR3 gives the full variable domain: EAGVTQSPTHLIKTRGQQATLRCSPISGHTSVYWYQQALGLGLQFLLWYDEGEERNRGNFPPRFSGRQFPNYSSELNVNALELEDSALYLCASTNVRVNYGYTFGSGTRLTVV.